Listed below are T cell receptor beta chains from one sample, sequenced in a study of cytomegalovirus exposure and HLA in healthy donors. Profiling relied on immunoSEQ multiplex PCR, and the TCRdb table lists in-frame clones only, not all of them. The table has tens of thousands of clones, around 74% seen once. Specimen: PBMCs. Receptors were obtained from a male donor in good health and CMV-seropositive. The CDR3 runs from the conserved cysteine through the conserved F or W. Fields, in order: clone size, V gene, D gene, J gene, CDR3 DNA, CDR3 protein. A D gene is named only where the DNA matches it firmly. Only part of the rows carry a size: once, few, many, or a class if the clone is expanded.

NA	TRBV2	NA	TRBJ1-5	TGTGCCAGCAGTGATAGAACAGGTAATCAGCCCCAGCATTTT	CASSDRTGNQPQHF
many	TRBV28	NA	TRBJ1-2	TGTGCCAGCAGTTCATTCCTGGACGGGGGTTTATTCTATGGCTACACCTTC	CASSSFLDGGLFYGYTF
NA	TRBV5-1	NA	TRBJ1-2	TGCGCCAGCAGCTTGGTGTCCCCAGGGGTGGATGGCTACACCTTC	CASSLVSPGVDGYTF
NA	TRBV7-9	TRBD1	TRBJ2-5	TGTGCCAGCAGCTTAGTCGGGGTGGACAGGGGTTGGGAGGAGACCCAGTACTTC	CASSLVGVDRGWEETQYF
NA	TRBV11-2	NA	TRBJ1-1	TGTGCCAGCAGCTTAGATGAAAAACTATGGAACACTGAAGCTTTCTTT	CASSLDEKLWNTEAFF
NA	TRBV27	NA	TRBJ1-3	TGTGCCAGCAGGGGGCAGGGTCCCTCTGGAAACACCATATATTTT	CASRGQGPSGNTIYF
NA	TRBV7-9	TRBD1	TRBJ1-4	TGTGCCAGCAGCTCGGGGGCCCAGGGGGGAAAACTGTTTTTT	CASSSGAQGGKLFF
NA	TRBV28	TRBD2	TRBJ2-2	TGTGCCAGCAGTCTCCCTAGCGGCGGGGGGGAGCTGTTTTTT	CASSLPSGGGELFF
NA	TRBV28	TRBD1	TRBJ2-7	TGTGCCAGCAGTCCTCGCGGCAGGGGGCAACACGAGCAGTACTTC	CASSPRGRGQHEQYF
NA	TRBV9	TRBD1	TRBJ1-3	TGTGCCAGCAGCACGGACAGGGTTCATGGAAACACCATATATTTT	CASSTDRVHGNTIYF
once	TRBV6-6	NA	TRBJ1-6	TGTGCCAGCAGAACCGGACAGCGCTCGGGACCCCTCCACTTT	CASRTGQRSGPLHF
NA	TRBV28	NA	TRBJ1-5	TGTGCCAGCAGTTTATTGTCCCCGAATCAGCCCCAGCATTTT	CASSLLSPNQPQHF
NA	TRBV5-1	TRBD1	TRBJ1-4	TGCGCCAGCAGCTTCGGGACAGGGAATGAAAAACTGTTTTTT	CASSFGTGNEKLFF
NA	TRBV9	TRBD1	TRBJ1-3	TGTGCCTCTGGGACAGGAGAAAACACCATATATTTT	CASGTGENTIYF
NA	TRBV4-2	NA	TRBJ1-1	TGTGCCAGCAGCCAAGGAAGGACTCACGGGGGGGCTGAAGCTTTCTTT	CASSQGRTHGGAEAFF
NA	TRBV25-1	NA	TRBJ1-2	TGTGCCACCTCCCAAGCTGGCTACACCTTC	CATSQAGYTF
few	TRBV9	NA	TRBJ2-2	TGTGCCAGCGCGACGGGGGACTCGAACACCGGGGAGCTGTTTTTT	CASATGDSNTGELFF
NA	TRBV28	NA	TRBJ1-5	TGTGCCAGCAGACAGGACCCCAATCAGCCCCAGCATTTT	CASRQDPNQPQHF
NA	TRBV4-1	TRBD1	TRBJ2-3	TGCGCCAGCAGCCACGGAAGGGGGCAGGGGACAGATACGCAGTATTTT	CASSHGRGQGTDTQYF
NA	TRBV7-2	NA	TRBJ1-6	TGTGCCAGCAGCAGGGGGACCTTAAATTCACCCCTCCACTTT	CASSRGTLNSPLHF
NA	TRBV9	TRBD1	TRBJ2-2	TGTGCCAGCAGCGTAGGCATACCCAGGGGGCCCGGGGAGCTGTTTTTT	CASSVGIPRGPGELFF
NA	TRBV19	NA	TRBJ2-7	TGTGCCAGTAGTATAGTAGCGACTGACCGCTCCTACGAGCAGTACTTC	CASSIVATDRSYEQYF
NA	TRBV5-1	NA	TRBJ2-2	TGCGCCAGCAGCCCGACCCAGGGAAGCACCGGGGAGCTGTTTTTT	CASSPTQGSTGELFF
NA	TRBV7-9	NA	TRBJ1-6	TGTGCCAGCAGCTTAGGTGCGGGGTTCTATTCACCCCTCCACTTT	CASSLGAGFYSPLHF
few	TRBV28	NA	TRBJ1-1	TGTGCCAGCAGTTCCGAGGTCCTTGAAGCTTTCTTT	CASSSEVLEAFF
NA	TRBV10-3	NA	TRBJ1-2	TGTGCCATCAGCCAGGGGTCTCATGGCTACACCTTC	CAISQGSHGYTF
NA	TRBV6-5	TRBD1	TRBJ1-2	TGTGCCACCCGGCGACAGGGGGCGTATGGCTACACCTTC	CATRRQGAYGYTF
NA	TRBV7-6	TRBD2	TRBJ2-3	TGTGCCAGCAGCCCGGCTATCAGCGGGGGTCCAGATACGCAGTATTTT	CASSPAISGGPDTQYF
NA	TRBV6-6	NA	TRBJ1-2	TGTGCCAGCACCCAGGGAGGGGCAGGGAGAGGCTACACCTTC	CASTQGGAGRGYTF
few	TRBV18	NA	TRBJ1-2	TGTGCCAGCTCACCACCGGTAGTCAACTATGGCTACACCTTC	CASSPPVVNYGYTF
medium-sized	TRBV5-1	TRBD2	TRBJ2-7	TGCGCCAGCAGCTCTAGCGGATCCTACGAGCAGTACTTC	CASSSSGSYEQYF
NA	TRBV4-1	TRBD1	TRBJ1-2	TGCGCCAGCAGCCAGGATGACAGTACGGGACAGCTCTATGGCTACACCTTC	CASSQDDSTGQLYGYTF
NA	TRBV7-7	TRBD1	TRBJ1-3	TGTGCCAGCAGCTTAGACGACAGGGCGGGAAACACCATATATTTT	CASSLDDRAGNTIYF
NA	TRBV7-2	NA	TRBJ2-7	TGTGCCAGCAGCTTAAGTCCAGGGCGGTACGAGCAGTACTTC	CASSLSPGRYEQYF
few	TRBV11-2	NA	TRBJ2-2	TGTGCCAGCAGCCCCAACCGCGGGCTGTTTTTT	CASSPNRGLFF
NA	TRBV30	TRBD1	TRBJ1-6	TGTGCCTGGAGTCCGCTCGGGACAGGGGAAAATTCACCCCTCCACTTT	CAWSPLGTGENSPLHF
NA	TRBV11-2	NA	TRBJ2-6	TGTGCCAGTCCGACGGAGGGTACATCAGGGGCCAACGTCCTGACTTTC	CASPTEGTSGANVLTF
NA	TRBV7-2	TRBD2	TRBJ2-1	TGTGCCAGCAGCTCGACTAGCGGCAACTACAATGAGCAGTTCTTC	CASSSTSGNYNEQFF
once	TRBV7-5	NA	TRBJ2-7	TGTGCCAGAAGCTTATGTTTTTGGGACAGGGGTTACGAGCAGTACTTC	CARSLCFWDRGYEQYF
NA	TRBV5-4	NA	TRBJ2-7	TGTGCCAGCAGCTTTTCTGACAATCCTTCCTACGAGCAGTACTTC	CASSFSDNPSYEQYF
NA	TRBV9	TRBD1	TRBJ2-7	TGTGCCAGCAGCGAGGGACAGGGGGCCTACGAGCAGTACTTC	CASSEGQGAYEQYF
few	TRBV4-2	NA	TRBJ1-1	TGTGCCAGCAGCCAAGATCGGGTGAACACTGAAGCTTTCTTT	CASSQDRVNTEAFF
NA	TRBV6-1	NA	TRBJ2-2	TGTGCCAGCAGTGATGTCCATAACACCGGGGAGCTGTTTTTT	CASSDVHNTGELFF
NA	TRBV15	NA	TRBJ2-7	TGTGCCACCAGCAGGTCTAGCAACGAGCAGTACTTC	CATSRSSNEQYF
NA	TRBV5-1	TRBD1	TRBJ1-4	TGCGCCAGCAGCTTAACAGGGGCGACCAATGAAAAACTGTTTTTT	CASSLTGATNEKLFF
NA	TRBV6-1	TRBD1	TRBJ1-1	TGTGCCACCATAACCACGGACCGGGACAGGGGCCCCGTGGGCTTT	CATITTDRDRGPVGF
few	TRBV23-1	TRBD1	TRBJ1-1	TGCGCCAGCAGTCAATTGCTTAGGGGGCGCGAAACTGAAGCTTTCTTT	CASSQLLRGRETEAFF
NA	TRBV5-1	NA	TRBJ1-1	TGCGCCAGCAGCTTGGTGGGGGGGGAAGCTTTCTTT	CASSLVGGEAFF
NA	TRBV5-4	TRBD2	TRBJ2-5	TGTGCCAGCAGCCCTTCGGGACTAGCGGGGGGGCAGGAGACCCAGTACTTC	CASSPSGLAGGQETQYF
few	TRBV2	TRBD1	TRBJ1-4	TGTGCCAGCAGCCCGGACAGGGCAACTAATGAAAAACTGTTTTTT	CASSPDRATNEKLFF
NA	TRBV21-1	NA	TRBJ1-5	TGTGCCAGCAGCAAAGCGCGGAGAAGGACAGGTTTTTCCAATCAGCCCCAGCATTTT	CASSKARRRTGFSNQPQHF
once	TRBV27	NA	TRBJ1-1	TGTGCCAGCAGTTCAGGGTGGGTGAACACTGAAGCTTTCTTT	CASSSGWVNTEAFF